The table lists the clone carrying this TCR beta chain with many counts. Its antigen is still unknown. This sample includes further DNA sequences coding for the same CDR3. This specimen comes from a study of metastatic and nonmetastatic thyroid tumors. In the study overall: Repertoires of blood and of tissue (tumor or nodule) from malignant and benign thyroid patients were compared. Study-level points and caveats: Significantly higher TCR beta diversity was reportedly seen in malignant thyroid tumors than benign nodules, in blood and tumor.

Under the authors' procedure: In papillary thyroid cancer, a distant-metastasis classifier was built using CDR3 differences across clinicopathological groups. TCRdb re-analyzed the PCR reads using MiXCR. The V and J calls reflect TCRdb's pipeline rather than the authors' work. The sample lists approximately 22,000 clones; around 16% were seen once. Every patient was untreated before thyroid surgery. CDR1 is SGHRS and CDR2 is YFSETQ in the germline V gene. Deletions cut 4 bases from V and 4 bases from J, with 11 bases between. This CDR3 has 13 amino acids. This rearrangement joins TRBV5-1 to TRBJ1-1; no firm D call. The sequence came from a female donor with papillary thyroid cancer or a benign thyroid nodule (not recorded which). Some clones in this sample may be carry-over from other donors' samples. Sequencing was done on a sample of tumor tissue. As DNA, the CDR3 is TGCGCCAGCAGCATAAGGTGGGGCACTGAAGCTTTCTTT. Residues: CASSIRWGTEAFF.